This T cell receptor beta chain was sequenced for a study of neurological immune-mediated disorders. With 10-nucleotide random UMIs included, cDNA was synthesized by 5'RACE. Over 160 million TCR-beta sequences from 15-18 subjects were obtained in each sequencing run. MiXCR, applied by TCRdb to the 5' RACE reads, yields one record per CDR3 protein. Here the sample spans 33,000 or so distinct CDR3 sequences, more than 6.5% being singletons. There are 14 residues in the CDR3. Germline CDR1 and CDR2: DFQATT and SNEGSKA (reference sequence). The V gene end was trimmed by 5 bases and the J gene end by 4 bases; junction bases not matched to a gene: 5. Broader study findings: Sharing of CDR3 amino acid sequences among expanded clones across subjects was absent, suggesting private repertoires in all groups.

Turning to this clonotype: Its antigen is undetermined.

The TCR was taken from a woman aged 40 to 50 in good health. Sequencing was carried out using PBMCs. The chain carries TRBV20-1 and TRBJ2-1, with 10 bases matching TRBD2. CDR3 DNA: TGCAGTGCTGCCGGGACTAGCGTATACAATGAGCAGTTCTTC. Translating gives CSAAGTSVYNEQFF.